This paragraph covers one TCR beta chain sequence. These data belong to a study of blood T cell repertoires in COVID-19. Study-wide context: The cDNA or gDNA used as material had been derived from T cells, B-cell-depleted T cells, or PBMCs.

In the original processing: Reference gene primer amplification gave nucleated cell count estimates. Clones were sequenced by immunoSEQ multiplex PCR, and TCRdb holds only the in-frame ones, with some missing. From that table come the V and J calls and clone size; the DNA was used to work out D and trimming. The sample shows around 250,000 clones, around 90% of them seen only once. Input material: PBMCs or T cells enriched from blood (not recorded which). The source of this sequence is a human donor in a cohort exposed to, infected with or recovered from COVID-19 (not recorded which). The donor label of this sample is uncertain.

The CDR3 DNA reads as TGTGCCTGGAGTTCCGCAGGGTCGAGGACTGAAGCTTTCTTT. This codes for CAWSSAGSRTEAFF. The gene calls are TRBV30 and TRBJ1-1, with a tentative D call TRBD1 (5 bases). The germline V gene encodes CDR1 GTSNPN and CDR2 SVGIG (reference sequence). V lost 2 bases and J 5 bases, leaving 15 bases between the germline ends. The CDR3 consists of 14 residues.